This is a list of T cell receptor beta chains from one sample in a study of T-cell memory formation after mild COVID-19. Each CDR3 protein is one row after TCRdb ran MiXCR on the 5' RACE reads. The sample contains 400,000 to 500,000 distinct CDR3 sequences, around 18% of which appear only once. The specimen sequenced was PBMCs or a T cell subset sorted from them (not recorded which). Receptors originate from an adult woman who had mild COVID-19 (a few samples of this study predate the infection). Cell type and time point are not known. The CDR3 runs from the conserved cysteine through the conserved F or W. D genes are given only for firm matches. Clone size is given for some rows only: seen once, a few or many times, or a class if the clone is expanded.

TRBD2	TRBV29-1	TRBJ2-2	NA	TGCAGCGTTGGAAAAGCGGGAGGGCCGGCTGGGGAGCTGTTTTTT	CSVGKAGGPAGELFF
NA	TRBV6-2/TRBV6-3	TRBJ2-7	few	TGTGCCAGCAGTGGGAACACCTACGAGCAGTACTTC	CASSGNTYEQYF
NA	TRBV20-1	TRBJ1-6	NA	TGCAGTGCTAGAGGCCCCAGCGAGGGGAATTCACCCCTCCACTTT	CSARGPSEGNSPLHF
TRBD1	TRBV24-1	TRBJ2-1	NA	TGTGCCACCAGTGATCCCGGACAGGGGGCGAGCAATGAGCAGTTCTTC	CATSDPGQGASNEQFF
NA	TRBV4-3	TRBJ2-7	NA	TGCGCCAGCAGCCAAGATGTAGCACTACTACTCGATTACGAGCAGTACTTC	CASSQDVALLLDYEQYF
NA	TRBV2	TRBJ2-7	NA	TGTGCCAGCAGTGGGGCAGGGATTTTGCGAGAGCAGTACTTC	CASSGAGILREQYF
NA	TRBV6-2/TRBV6-3	TRBJ1-6	NA	TGTGCCAGCAGTAAGGACCGCTCACCCCTCCACTTT	CASSKDRSPLHF
NA	TRBV23-1	TRBJ2-5	few	TGCGCCAGCAGGAGGGTAGGGGTAGAGACCCAGTACTTC	CASRRVGVETQYF
TRBD1	TRBV9	TRBJ1-1	NA	TGTGCCAGCAGCGTGGGACAGTTTAACACTGAAGCTTTCTTT	CASSVGQFNTEAFF
TRBD1	TRBV5-1	TRBJ2-7	NA	TGCGCCAGCAGTTTTCGACAGGGGATATCCTACGAGCAGTACTTC	CASSFRQGISYEQYF
NA	TRBV20-1	TRBJ1-1	NA	TGCAGTGCCCCCAGTAACACTGAAGCTTTCTTT	CSAPSNTEAFF
NA	TRBV6-5	TRBJ1-2	NA	TGTGCCAGCAGCTTCTGGGGGAGCGGCTACACCTTC	CASSFWGSGYTF
NA	TRBV20-1	TRBJ2-1	few	TGCAGTGCTAGAGATCATAATACGGCACTCTCCTACAATGAGCAGTTCTTC	CSARDHNTALSYNEQFF
NA	TRBV29-1	TRBJ1-4	NA	TGCAGCATCCGCGGGCGGTCTGAAAAACTGTTTTTT	CSIRGRSEKLFF
NA	TRBV6-5	TRBJ1-1	NA	TGTGCCAGCAGGCCCGACAGGCCCAACACTGAAGCTTTCTTT	CASRPDRPNTEAFF
TRBD1	TRBV4-1	TRBJ1-2	NA	TGCGCCAGCAGCCAAGACGTTAGGGACAGGGTGTATGGCTACACCTTC	CASSQDVRDRVYGYTF
NA	TRBV19	TRBJ1-3	NA	TGTGCCAGTAGTATCTCTATGAGTACTGGAAACACCATATATTTT	CASSISMSTGNTIYF
NA	TRBV19	TRBJ1-1	few	TGTGCCAGTAGTATAGGACTCCTGGGCACTGAAGCTTTCTTT	CASSIGLLGTEAFF
NA	TRBV3-1	TRBJ1-6	NA	TGTGCCAGCAGCCAAGTTCAGATCGGGGGCCTCCACTTT	CASSQVQIGGLHF